This is a list of T cell receptor beta chains from one sample in a study of T cell responses to AZD1222 COVID-19 vaccine. The repertoire was sequenced with immunoSEQ multiplex PCR; TCRdb's copy has only in-frame clones and lacks some. Of roughly 95,000 clones listed, 70% to 90% were seen once; the top ten hold 2.5% to 3.5%. Sequencing used peripheral blood, obtained on day 0 of AZD1222 vaccination. Receptors originate from an adult in good health. CDR3s include the opening cysteine and the closing phenylalanine or tryptophan. D genes are given only for firm matches. Expanded clones are given a class, and other clones once, few, many or no size at all.

j_gene,v_gene,d_gene,abundance,CDR3aa,CDR3nt
TRBJ2-2,TRBV6-4,TRBD2,few,CASSAGTSGTGELFF,TGTGCCAGCAGTGCCGGGACTAGCGGCACCGGGGAGCTGTTTTTT
TRBJ2-7,TRBV4-2,TRBD2,NA,CASSQVTGTSGRSRGEQYF,TGTGCCAGCAGCCAAGTGACCGGGACTAGCGGGAGAAGTAGGGGCGAGCAGTACTTC
TRBJ2-6,TRBV11-2,TRBD1,NA,CASSRLQGPNSGANVLTF,TGTGCCAGCAGCCGCTTACAGGGGCCTAACTCTGGGGCCAACGTCCTGACTTTC
TRBJ1-2,TRBV19,NA,NA,CASSISQEFHGYTF,TGTGCCAGTAGTATTTCCCAGGAATTTCATGGCTACACCTTC
TRBJ1-5,TRBV4-2,NA,NA,CASSQEYMGQRPQHF,TGTGCCAGCAGCCAAGAATATATGGGGCAGAGGCCCCAGCATTTT
TRBJ2-1,TRBV7-3,TRBD1,NA,CASSSDRGTEQFF,TGTGCCAGCAGCTCGGACAGGGGAACTGAGCAGTTCTTC
TRBJ2-7,TRBV11-1,NA,NA,CASSSGWDVGQYF,TGTGCCAGCAGCTCAGGATGGGATGTGGGGCAGTACTTC
TRBJ2-3,TRBV7-9,TRBD1,NA,CASSRGGGLSDTQYF,TGTGCCAGCAGCCGAGGGGGCGGGCTCTCAGATACGCAGTATTTT
TRBJ1-6,TRBV30,NA,NA,CAWTAGRGVNSPLHF,TGTGCCTGGACCGCGGGACGGGGGGTCAATTCACCCCTCCACTTT
TRBJ2-3,TRBV19,TRBD1,NA,CASTLSGTWTGRTDTQYF,TGTGCCAGTACCCTATCCGGGACATGGACAGGGCGGACAGATACGCAGTATTTT
TRBJ2-3,TRBV19,NA,NA,CASTPSVDTQYF,TGTGCCAGTACCCCCTCGGTAGATACGCAGTATTTT
TRBJ2-7,TRBV30,NA,NA,CAWSSTYEQYF,TGTGCCTGGAGTAGCACCTACGAGCAGTACTTC
TRBJ1-2,TRBV28,NA,NA,CASSTGLRGYTF,TGTGCCAGCAGTACGGGACTACGGGGCTACACCTTC
TRBJ2-1,TRBV7-3,NA,NA,CASSPGPNNEQFF,TGTGCCAGCAGCCCTGGACCTAACAATGAGCAGTTCTTC
TRBJ1-2,TRBV29-1,TRBD1,NA,CSVGVDRGIGYTF,TGCAGCGTTGGAGTTGACAGGGGAATTGGCTACACCTTC
TRBJ2-7,TRBV5-5,TRBD2,NA,CASSLRLAGDLIFYEQYF,TGTGCCAGCAGCTTAAGACTAGCGGGAGATTTAATTTTCTACGAGCAGTACTTC
TRBJ1-1,TRBV7-2,NA,few,CASSLDATLNTEAFF,TGTGCCAGCAGCTTGGACGCCACTCTGAACACTGAAGCTTTCTTT
TRBJ1-2,TRBV28,TRBD1,NA,CASRQGLVRYGYTF,TGTGCCAGCCGACAGGGCCTCGTTAGATATGGCTACACCTTC
TRBJ2-5,TRBV28,NA,NA,CASVEGGIGETQYF,TGTGCCAGTGTCGAGGGCGGGATCGGAGAGACCCAGTACTTC
TRBJ1-2,TRBV7-2,NA,NA,CASTERNYGYTF,TGTGCCAGCACAGAGAGAAACTATGGCTACACCTTC
TRBJ2-1,TRBV9,NA,NA,CASSLVESYNEQFF,TGTGCCAGCAGCCTGGTAGAATCCTACAATGAGCAGTTCTTC
TRBJ1-1,TRBV15,NA,NA,CATSSSLRRRTEAFF,TGTGCCACCAGCAGTTCCCTCCGAAGGAGAACTGAAGCTTTCTTT
TRBJ1-4,TRBV28,TRBD1,NA,CASSPSTGGSLRNEKLFF,TGTGCCAGCAGTCCTTCTACAGGGGGCAGTCTTCGGAATGAAAAACTGTTTTTT
TRBJ1-4,TRBV7-9,TRBD1,NA,CASSRRDRGDEKLFF,TGTGCCAGCAGCCGCCGGGACAGGGGTGATGAAAAACTGTTTTTT
TRBJ1-2,TRBV30,NA,once,CAWSDRVYGYTF,TGTGCCTGGAGTGACAGGGTGTATGGCTACACCTTC
TRBJ2-3,TRBV5-4,NA,NA,CASSLSWGASTDTQYF,TGTGCCAGCAGCTTGAGTTGGGGGGCTAGCACAGATACGCAGTATTTT
TRBJ1-3,TRBV5-1,NA,once,CASSLAGGNTIYF,TGCGCCAGCAGCTTGGCTGGTGGAAACACCATATATTTT
TRBJ1-5,TRBV2,NA,NA,CASSAPGDSNQPQHF,TGTGCCAGCAGTGCTCCCGGAGATAGCAATCAGCCCCAGCATTTT
TRBJ1-5,TRBV6-5,NA,NA,CASAQGAPQHF,TGTGCCAGCGCACAGGGTGCGCCCCAGCATTTT
TRBJ1-3,TRBV19,NA,NA,CASSMKTGSGNTIYF,TGTGCCAGTAGTATGAAAACAGGGTCTGGAAACACCATATATTTT
TRBJ1-5,TRBV3-1/TRBV3-2,TRBD1,NA,CASSYRDRARQPQHF,TGTGCCAGCAGCTACCGGGACAGGGCTCGTCAGCCCCAGCATTTT
TRBJ2-5,TRBV7-9,TRBD2,NA,CAVTGTSGGETQYF,TGTGCCGTAACCGGGACTAGCGGGGGGGAGACCCAGTACTTC